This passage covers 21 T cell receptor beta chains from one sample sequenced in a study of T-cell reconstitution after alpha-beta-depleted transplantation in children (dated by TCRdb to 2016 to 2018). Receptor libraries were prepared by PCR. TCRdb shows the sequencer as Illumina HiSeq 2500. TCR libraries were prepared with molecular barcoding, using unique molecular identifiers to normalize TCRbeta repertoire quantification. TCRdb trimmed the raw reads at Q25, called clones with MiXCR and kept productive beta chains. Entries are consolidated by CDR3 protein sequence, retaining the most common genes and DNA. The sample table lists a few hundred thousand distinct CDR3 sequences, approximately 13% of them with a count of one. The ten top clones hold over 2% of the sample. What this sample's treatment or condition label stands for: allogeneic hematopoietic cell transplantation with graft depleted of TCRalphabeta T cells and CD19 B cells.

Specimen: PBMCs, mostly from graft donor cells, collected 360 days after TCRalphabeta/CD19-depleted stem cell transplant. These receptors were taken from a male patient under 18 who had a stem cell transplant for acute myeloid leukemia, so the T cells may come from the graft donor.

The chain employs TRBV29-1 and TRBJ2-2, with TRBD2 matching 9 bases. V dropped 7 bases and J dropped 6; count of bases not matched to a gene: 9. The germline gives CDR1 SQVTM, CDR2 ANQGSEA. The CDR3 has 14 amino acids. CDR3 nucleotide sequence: TGCAGCGCCTTGGCTAGCGGGGTGGCCGGGGAGCTGTTTTTT. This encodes CSALASGVAGELFF.

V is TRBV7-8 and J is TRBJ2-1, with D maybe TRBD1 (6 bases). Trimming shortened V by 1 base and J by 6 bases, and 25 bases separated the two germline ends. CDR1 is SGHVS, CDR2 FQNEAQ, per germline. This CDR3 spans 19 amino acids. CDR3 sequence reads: CASSLVRGPLGARGNEQFF. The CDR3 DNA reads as TGTGCCAGCAGCTTAGTAAGGGGTCCGCTGGGGGCAAGAGGCAATGAGCAGTTCTTC.

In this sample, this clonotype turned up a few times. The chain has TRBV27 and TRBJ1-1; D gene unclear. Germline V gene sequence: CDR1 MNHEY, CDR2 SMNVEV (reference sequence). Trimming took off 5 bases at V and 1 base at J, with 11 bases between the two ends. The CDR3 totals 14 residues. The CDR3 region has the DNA TGTGCCAGCAGTCCGTTATACGCGAACACTGAAGCTTTCTTT. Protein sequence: CASSPLYANTEAFF.

CDR3 DNA sequence: TGTGCCAGCAGCTTTGCGACTAGCGGGAGAGGTTACGAGCAGTACTTC. It translates to CASSFATSGRGYEQYF. The V gene is TRBV7-2, the J gene TRBJ2-7, with 12 bases fitting TRBD2. Trimming cost V 3 bases and J 4 bases; bases outside gene matches: 7. The CDR3 loop spans 16 amino acids. Germline V gene sequence: CDR1 SGHTA, CDR2 FQGNSA.

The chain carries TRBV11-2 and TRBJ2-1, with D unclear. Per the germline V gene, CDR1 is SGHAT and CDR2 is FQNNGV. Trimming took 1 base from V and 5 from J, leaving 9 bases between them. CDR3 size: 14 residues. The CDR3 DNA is TGTGCCAGCAGCTTAGTCGGCGGTCACAATGAGCAGTTCTTC. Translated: CASSLVGGHNEQFF. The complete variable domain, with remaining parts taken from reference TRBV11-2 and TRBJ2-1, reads EAGVAQSPRYKIIEKRQSVAFWCNPISGHATLYWYQQILGQGPKLLIQFQNNGVVDDSQLPKDRFSAERLKGVDSTLKIQPAKLEDSAVYLCASSLVGGHNEQFFGPGTRLTVL.

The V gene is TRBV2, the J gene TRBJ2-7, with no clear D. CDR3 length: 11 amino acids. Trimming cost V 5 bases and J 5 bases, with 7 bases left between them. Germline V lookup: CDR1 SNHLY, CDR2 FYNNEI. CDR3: CASSNGDEQYF. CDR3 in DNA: TGTGCCAGCAGTAATGGCGACGAGCAGTACTTC.

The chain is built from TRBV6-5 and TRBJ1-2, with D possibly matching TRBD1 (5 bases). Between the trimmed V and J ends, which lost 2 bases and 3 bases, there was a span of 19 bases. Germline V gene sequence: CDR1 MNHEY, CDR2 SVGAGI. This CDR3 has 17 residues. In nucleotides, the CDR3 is TGTGCCAGCAGTTACCCCCTACGGGGCAGACCGTACTATGGCTACACCTTC. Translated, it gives CASSYPLRGRPYYGYTF.

The CDR3 bases are TGTGCCAGCAGCTTCCTGACAGTGCCTCAAGAGACCCAGTACTTC. It specifies CASSFLTVPQETQYF. The V and J genes are TRBV7-3 and TRBJ2-5, with D tentatively TRBD1 (5 bases). The CDR3 covers 15 residues. Germline lookup yields CDR1 SGHTA and CDR2 FQGTGA. The V end lost 3 bases, the J end lost 2 bases, and 13 bases lay between the germline ends.

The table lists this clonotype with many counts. CDR3 sequence reads: CASSSYRTYEQYF. CDR3 coding DNA: TGTGCCAGCAGCTCCTATAGAACCTACGAGCAGTACTTC. V and J are TRBV7-9 and TRBJ2-7; D gene ambiguous. With 4 bases removed from V and 2 bases from J, the gap between germline ends came to 9 bases. The CDR3 consists of 13 residues. Germline CDR1 reads SEHNR; CDR2 reads FQNEAQ (reference sequence).

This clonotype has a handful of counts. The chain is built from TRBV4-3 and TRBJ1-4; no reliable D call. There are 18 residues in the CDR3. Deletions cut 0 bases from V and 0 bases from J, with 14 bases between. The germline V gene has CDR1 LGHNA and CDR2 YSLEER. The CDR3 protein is CASSQEIQNFATNEKLFF. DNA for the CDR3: TGCGCCAGCAGCCAAGAAATACAGAACTTTGCAACTAATGAAAAACTGTTTTTT.

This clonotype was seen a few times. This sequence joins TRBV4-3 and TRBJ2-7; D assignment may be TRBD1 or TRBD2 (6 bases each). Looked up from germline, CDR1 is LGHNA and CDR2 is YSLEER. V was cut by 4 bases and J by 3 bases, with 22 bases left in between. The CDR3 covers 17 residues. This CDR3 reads CASSPTPEGGSYYEQYF. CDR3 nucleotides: TGCGCCAGCAGCCCTACGCCGGAGGGGGGCTCCTACTACGAGCAGTACTTC.

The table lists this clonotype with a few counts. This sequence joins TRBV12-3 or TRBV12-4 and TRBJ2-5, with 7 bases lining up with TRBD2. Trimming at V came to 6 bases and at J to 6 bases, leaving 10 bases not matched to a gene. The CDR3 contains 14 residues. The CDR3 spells CASSPSSGPKTQYF. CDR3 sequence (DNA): TGTGCCAGCAGCCCAAGTAGCGGGCCGAAGACCCAGTACTTC.

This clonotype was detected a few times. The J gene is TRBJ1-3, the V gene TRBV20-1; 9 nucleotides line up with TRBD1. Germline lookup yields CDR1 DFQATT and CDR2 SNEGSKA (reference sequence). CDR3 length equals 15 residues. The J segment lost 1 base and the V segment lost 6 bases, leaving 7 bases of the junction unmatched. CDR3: CSAYRDRASGNTIYF. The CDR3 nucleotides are TGCAGTGCGTATCGGGACAGGGCTTCTGGAAACACCATATATTTT.

CDR3 in DNA: TGTGCCAGCAGCCGAAGCCTCACAGATACGCAGTATTTT. Translating it yields CASSRSLTDTQYF. The chain combines TRBV7-9 with TRBJ2-3; no definite D call. The length of the CDR3 is 13 residues. Trimming removed 5 bases from V and 2 bases from J, with 8 bases in between. Germline CDR1 reads SEHNR; CDR2 reads FQNEAQ (reference sequence). Full variable domain (missing parts from reference TRBV7-9 and TRBJ2-3): DTGVSQNPRHKITKRGQNVTFRCDPISEHNRLYWYRQTLGQGPEFLTYFQNEAQLEKSRLLSDRFSAERPKGSFSTLEIQRTEQGDSAMYLCASSRSLTDTQYFGPGTRLTVL.

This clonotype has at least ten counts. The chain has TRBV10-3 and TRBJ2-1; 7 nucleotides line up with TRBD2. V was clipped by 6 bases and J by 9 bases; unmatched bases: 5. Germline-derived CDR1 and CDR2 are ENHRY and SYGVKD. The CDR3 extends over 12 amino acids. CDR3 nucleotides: TGTGCCATCAGGTCGCGGGAGTTTGAGCAGTTCTTC. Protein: CAIRSREFEQFF.

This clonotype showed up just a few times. CDR3 region: CASRQGAENTEAFF. In DNA, the CDR3 is TGTGCCAGCAGACAGGGGGCTGAGAACACTGAAGCTTTCTTT. This chain connects TRBV10-3 to TRBJ1-1, with 10 bases matching TRBD1. This CDR3 contains 14 residues. Germline V CDR1 and CDR2: ENHRY, SYGVKD. The V and J ends lost 10 bases and 1 base, in that order; junction bases with no gene match: 6.

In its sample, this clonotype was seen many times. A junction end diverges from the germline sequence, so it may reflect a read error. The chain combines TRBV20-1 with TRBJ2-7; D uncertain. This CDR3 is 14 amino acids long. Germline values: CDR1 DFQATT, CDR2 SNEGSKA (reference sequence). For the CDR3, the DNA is TGCAGTGCTCGAGACACCAAAGGTGTCTACGAGCAGTACTTC. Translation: CSARDTKGVYEQYF.

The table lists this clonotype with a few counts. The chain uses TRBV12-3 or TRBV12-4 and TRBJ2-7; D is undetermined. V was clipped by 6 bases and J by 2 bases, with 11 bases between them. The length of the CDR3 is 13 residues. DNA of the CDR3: TGTGCCAGCAGACCCCCGCGGACCTACGAGCAGTACTTC. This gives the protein CASRPPRTYEQYF.

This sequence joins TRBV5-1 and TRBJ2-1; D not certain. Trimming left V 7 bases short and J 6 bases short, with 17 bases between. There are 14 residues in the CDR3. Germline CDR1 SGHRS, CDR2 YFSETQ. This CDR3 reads CASGILAVSNEQFF. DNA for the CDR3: TGCGCCAGCGGCATCCTGGCGGTATCCAATGAGCAGTTCTTC.

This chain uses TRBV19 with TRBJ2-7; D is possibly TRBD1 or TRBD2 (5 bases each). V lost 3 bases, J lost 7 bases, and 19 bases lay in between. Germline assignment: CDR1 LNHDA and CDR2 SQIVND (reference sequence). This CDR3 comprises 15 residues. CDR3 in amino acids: CASSMTPGTRGEQYF. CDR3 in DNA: TGTGCCAGTAGTATGACCCCCGGGACGCGAGGAGAGCAGTACTTC.

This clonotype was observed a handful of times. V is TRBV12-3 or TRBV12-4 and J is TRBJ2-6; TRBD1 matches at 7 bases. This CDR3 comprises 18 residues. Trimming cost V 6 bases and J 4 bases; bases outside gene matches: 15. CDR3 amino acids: CASRPRIDRARGANVLTF. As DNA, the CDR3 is TGTGCCAGCAGACCCCGGATCGACAGGGCAAGAGGGGCCAACGTCCTGACTTTC.